This T cell receptor (beta chain) appears in the sequencing data of a study of blood T cell repertoires in COVID-19. Turning to the study itself: From the United States, Italy and Spain came samples of acute and convalescent COVID-19.

The CDR3 spans 15 residues. This table comes from immunoSEQ multiplex PCR, and its TCRdb copy is limited to in-frame clones, with some not included. The sample holds about 110,000 clones, 80% to 90% seen once. Sequencing input: peripheral blood. The V gene is TRBV21-1, the J gene TRBJ2-5; the table assigns TRBD1, which was not confirmed against the DNA. TRBV21-1 is labeled a pseudogene. This sequence was found in a woman over 75 with acute or convalescent COVID-19. The CDR3 protein is CASNIDRGPGETQYF. CDR3 sequence (DNA): TGTGCCAGCAACATCGACAGGGGGCCGGGAGAGACCCAGTACTTC.